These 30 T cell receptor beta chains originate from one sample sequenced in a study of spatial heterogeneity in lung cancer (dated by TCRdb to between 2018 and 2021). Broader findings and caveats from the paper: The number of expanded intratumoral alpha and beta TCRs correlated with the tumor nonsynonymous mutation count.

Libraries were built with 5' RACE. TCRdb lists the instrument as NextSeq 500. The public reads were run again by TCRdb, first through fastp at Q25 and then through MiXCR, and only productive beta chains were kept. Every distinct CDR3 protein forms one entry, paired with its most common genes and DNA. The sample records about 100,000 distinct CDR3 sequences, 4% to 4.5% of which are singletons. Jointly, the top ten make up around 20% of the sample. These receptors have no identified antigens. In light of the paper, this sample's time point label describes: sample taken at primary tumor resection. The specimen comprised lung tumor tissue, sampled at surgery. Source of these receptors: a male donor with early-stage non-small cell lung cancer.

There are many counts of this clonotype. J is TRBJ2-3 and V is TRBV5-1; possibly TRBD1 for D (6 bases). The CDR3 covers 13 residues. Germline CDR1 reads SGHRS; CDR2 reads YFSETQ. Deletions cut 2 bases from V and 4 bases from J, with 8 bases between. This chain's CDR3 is CASSLQGADTQYF. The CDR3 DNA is TGCGCCAGCAGCTTACAGGGCGCAGATACGCAGTATTTT.

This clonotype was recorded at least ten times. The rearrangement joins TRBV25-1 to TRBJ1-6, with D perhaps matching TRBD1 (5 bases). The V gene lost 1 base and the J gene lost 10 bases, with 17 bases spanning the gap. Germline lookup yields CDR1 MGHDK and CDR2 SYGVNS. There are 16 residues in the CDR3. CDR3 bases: TGTGCCAGCAGTGAATGGGGCGGGTCCGGGGGATCACCCCTCCACTTT. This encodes CASSEWGGSGGSPLHF. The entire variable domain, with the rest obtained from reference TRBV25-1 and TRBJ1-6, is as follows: EADIYQTPRYLVIGTGKKITLECSQTMGHDKMYWYQQDPGMELHLIHYSYGVNSTEKGDLSSESTVSRIRTEHFPLTLESARPSHTSQYLCASSEWGGSGGSPLHFGNGTRLTVT.

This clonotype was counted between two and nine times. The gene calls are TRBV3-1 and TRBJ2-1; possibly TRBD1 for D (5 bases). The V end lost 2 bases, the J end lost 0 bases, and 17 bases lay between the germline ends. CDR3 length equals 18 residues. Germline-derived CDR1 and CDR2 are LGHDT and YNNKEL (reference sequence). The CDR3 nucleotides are TGTGCCAGCAGCCAAAGGGGTAGCCCACAGAGCTCCTACAATGAGCAGTTCTTC. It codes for CASSQRGSPQSSYNEQFF.

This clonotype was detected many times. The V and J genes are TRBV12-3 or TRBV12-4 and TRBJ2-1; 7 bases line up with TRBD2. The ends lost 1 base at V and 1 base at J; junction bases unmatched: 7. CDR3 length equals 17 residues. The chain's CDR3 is CASSLGAQGGSYNEQFF. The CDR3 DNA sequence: TGTGCCAGCAGTTTAGGGGCCCAGGGAGGGTCCTACAATGAGCAGTTCTTC.

The CDR3, as DNA: TGCAGTGCATCTAGCGGGAGCTCCTACGAGCAGTACTTC. It codes for CSASSGSSYEQYF. The V call is TRBV20-1, the J call TRBJ2-7, with 10 bases identical to TRBD2. Germline-derived CDR1 and CDR2 are DFQATT and SNEGSKA (reference sequence). The CDR3 spans 13 residues. Trimming removed 6 bases from V and 0 bases from J; junction bases left unmatched: 2.

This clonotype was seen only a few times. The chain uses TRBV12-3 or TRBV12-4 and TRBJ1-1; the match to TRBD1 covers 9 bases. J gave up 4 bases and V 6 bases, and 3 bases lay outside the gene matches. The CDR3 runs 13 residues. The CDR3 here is CASRTGGTTEAFF. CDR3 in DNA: TGTGCCAGCAGGACAGGGGGTACCACTGAAGCTTTCTTT.

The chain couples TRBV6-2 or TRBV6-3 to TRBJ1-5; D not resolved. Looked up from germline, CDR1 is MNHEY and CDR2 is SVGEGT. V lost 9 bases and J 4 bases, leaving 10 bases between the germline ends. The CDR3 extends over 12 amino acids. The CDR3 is CASKRENQPQHF. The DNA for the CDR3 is TGTGCCAGTAAACGGGAGAATCAGCCCCAGCATTTT.

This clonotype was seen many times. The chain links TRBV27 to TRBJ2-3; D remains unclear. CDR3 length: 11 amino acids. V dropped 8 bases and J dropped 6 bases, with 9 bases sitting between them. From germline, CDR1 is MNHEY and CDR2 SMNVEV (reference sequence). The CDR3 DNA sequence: TGTGCCAGCGGTTCTCTCGATACGCAGTATTTT. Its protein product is CASGSLDTQYF.

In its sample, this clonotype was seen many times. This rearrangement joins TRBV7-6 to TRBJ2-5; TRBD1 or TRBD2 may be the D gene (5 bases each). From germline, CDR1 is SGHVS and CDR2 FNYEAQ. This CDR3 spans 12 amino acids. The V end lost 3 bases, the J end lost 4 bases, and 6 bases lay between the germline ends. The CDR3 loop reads CASSFGGETQYF. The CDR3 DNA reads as TGTGCCAGCAGCTTTGGGGGAGAGACCCAGTACTTC.

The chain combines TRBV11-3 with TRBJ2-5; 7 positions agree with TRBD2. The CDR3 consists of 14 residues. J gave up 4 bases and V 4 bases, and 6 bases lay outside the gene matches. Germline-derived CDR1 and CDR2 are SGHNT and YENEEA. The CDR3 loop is CASSSSGVAETQYF. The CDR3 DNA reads TGTGCCAGCAGCTCGAGCGGGGTGGCAGAGACCCAGTACTTC. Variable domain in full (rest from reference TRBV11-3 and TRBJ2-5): EAGVVQSPRYKIIEKKQPVAFWCNPISGHNTLYWYLQNLGQGPELLIRYENEEAVDDSQLPKDRFSAERLKGVDSTLKIQPAELGDSAVYLCASSSSGVAETQYFGPGTRLLVL.

The CDR3 nucleotides read TGTGCCAGCAGCTCTGACAGGGGGGCTGAAGCTTTCTTT. This translates into CASSSDRGAEAFF. This chain joins TRBV5-5 and TRBJ1-1; 9 bases are shared with TRBD1. Trimming at V came to 3 bases and at J to 6 bases, leaving 3 bases not matched to a gene. Germline V gives CDR1 SGHKS, CDR2 YYEKEE (reference sequence). The CDR3 runs to 13 residues. Based on the CDR3 plus reference TRBV5-5 and TRBJ1-1, the full variable domain is DAGVTQSPTHLIKTRGQQVTLRCSPISGHKSVSWYQQVLGQGPQFIFQYYEKEERGRGNFPDRFSARQFPNYSSELNVNALLLGDSALYLCASSSDRGAEAFFGQGTRLTVV.

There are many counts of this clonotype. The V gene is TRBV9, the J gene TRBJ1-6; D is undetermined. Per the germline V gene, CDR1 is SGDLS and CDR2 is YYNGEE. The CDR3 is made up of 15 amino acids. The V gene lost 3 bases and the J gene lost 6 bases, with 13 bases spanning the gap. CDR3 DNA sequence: TGTGCCAGCAGCGCACAACAAGTTACTAATTCACCCCTCCACTTT. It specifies CASSAQQVTNSPLHF.

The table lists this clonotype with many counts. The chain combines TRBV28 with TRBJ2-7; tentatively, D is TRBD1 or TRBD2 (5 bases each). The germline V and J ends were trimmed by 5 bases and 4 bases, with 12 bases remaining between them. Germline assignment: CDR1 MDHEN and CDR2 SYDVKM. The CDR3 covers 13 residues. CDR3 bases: TGTGCCAGCAGTCTCGGGACGGTGTACGAGCAGTACTTC. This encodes CASSLGTVYEQYF.

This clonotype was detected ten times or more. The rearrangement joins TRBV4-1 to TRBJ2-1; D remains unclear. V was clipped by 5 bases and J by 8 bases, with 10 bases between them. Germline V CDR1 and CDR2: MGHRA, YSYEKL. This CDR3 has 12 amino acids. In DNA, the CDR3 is TGCGCCAGCAGCTCAGCCCGGGATGAGCAGTTCTTC. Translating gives CASSSARDEQFF.

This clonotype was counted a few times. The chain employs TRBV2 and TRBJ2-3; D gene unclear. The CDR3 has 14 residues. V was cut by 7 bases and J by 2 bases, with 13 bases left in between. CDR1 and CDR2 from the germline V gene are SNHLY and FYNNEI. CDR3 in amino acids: CASTELTITDTQYF. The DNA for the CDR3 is TGTGCCAGCACTGAGTTGACGATCACAGATACGCAGTATTTT.

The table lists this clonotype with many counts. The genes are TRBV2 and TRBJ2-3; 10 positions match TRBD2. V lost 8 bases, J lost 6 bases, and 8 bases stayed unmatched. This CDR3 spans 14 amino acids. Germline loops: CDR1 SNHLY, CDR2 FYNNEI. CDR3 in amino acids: CASLRLAGGDTQYF. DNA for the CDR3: TGTGCCAGCTTACGACTAGCGGGCGGGGATACGCAGTATTTT.

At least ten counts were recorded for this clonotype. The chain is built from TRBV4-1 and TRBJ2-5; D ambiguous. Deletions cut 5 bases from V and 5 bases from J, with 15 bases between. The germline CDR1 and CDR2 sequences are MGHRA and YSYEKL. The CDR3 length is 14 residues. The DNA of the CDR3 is TGCGCCAGCAGCATGCAAGGCCGTTCGGAGACCCAGTACTTC. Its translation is CASSMQGRSETQYF.

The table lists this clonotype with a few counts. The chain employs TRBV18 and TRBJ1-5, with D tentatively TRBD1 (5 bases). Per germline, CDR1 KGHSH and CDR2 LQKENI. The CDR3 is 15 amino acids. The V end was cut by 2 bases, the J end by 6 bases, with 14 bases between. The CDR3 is CASSPGFGAGQPQHF. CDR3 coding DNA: TGTGCCAGCTCACCAGGTTTCGGGGCAGGTCAGCCCCAGCATTTT.

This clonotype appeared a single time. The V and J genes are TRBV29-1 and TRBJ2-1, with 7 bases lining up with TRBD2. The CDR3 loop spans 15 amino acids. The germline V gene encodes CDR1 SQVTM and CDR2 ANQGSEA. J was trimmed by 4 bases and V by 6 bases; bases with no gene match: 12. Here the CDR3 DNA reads TGCAGCGTGGGGGTGGGGAGGGACGTATACAATGAGCAGTTCTTC. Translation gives CSVGVGRDVYNEQFF.

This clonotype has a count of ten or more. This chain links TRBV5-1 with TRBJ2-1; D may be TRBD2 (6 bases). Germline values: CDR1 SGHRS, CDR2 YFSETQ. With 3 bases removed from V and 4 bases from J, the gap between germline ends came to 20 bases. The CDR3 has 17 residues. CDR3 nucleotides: TGCGCCAGCAGCTACACTAGCTTTCAAGGGTCGTACAATGAGCAGTTCTTC. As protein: CASSYTSFQGSYNEQFF. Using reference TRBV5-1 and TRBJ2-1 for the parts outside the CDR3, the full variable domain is KAGVTQTPRYLIKTRGQQVTLSCSPISGHRSVSWYQQTPGQGLQFLFEYFSETQRNKGNFPGRFSGRQFSNSRSEMNVSTLELGDSALYLCASSYTSFQGSYNEQFFGPGTRLTVL.

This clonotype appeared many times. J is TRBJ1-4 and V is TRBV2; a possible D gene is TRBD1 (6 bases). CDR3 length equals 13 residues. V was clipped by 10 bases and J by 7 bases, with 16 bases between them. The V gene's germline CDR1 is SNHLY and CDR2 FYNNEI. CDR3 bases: TGTGCCACGGAACAGGGACGAGGTGAAAAACTGTTTTTT. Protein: CATEQGRGEKLFF.

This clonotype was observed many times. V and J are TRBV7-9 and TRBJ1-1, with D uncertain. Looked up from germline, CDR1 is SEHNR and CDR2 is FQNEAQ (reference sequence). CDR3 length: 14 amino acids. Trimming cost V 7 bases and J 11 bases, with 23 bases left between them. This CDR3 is CASIPLEREVGAFF. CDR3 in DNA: TGTGCCAGCATCCCCCTAGAGCGTGAGGTCGGGGCTTTCTTT.

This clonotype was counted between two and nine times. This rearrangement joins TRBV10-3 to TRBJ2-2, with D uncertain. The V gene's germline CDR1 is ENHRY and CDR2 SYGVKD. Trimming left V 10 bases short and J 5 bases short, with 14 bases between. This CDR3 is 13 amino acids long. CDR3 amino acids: CATCPDLTGELFF. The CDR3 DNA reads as TGTGCCACCTGCCCTGACCTGACCGGGGAGCTGTTTTTT.

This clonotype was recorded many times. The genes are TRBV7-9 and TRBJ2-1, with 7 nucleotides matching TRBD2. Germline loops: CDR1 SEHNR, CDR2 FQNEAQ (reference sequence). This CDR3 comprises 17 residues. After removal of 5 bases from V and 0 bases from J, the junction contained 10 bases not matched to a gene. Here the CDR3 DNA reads TGTGCCAGCAGCCCCATTATGGGGGACTACTCCTACAATGAGCAGTTCTTC. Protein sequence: CASSPIMGDYSYNEQFF.

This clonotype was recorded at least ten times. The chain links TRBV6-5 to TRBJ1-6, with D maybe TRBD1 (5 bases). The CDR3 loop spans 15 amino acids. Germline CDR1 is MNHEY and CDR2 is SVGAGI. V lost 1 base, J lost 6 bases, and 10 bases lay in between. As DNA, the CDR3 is TGTGCCAGCAGTTACTACGGGGGAGGTAATTCACCCCTCCACTTT. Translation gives CASSYYGGGNSPLHF.

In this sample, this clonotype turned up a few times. As DNA, the CDR3 is TGTGCCAGCACCCCAGGGGGAGAGAATGAGCAGTTCTTC. Its protein is CASTPGGENEQFF. The V call is TRBV6-5, the J call TRBJ2-1; TRBD1 matches at 7 bases. After removal of 7 bases from V and 7 bases from J, the junction contained 7 bases not matched to a gene. Germline V gene data show CDR1 as MNHEY and CDR2 as SVGAGI. The length of the CDR3 is 13 residues.

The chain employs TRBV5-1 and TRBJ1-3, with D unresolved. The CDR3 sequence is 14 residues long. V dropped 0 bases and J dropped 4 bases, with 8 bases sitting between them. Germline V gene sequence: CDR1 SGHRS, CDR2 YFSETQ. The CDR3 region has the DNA TGCGCCAGCAGCTTGGCCTACGGAGGAAACACCATATATTTT. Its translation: CASSLAYGGNTIYF.

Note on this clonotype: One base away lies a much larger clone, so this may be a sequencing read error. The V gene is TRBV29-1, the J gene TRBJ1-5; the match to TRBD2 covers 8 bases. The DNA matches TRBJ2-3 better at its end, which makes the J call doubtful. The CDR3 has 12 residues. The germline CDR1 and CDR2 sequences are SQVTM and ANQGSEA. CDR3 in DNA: TGCAGCGCCCGGGAGGGGGGTCAGCCCCAGTATTTT. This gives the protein CSAREGGQPQYF.

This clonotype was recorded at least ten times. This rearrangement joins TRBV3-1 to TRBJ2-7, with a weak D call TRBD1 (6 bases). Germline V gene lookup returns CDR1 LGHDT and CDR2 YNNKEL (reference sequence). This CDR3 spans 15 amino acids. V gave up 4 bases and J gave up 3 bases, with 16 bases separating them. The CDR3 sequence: CASSPLPGQIYEQYF. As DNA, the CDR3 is TGTGCCAGCAGCCCCCTTCCAGGACAGATCTACGAGCAGTACTTC.

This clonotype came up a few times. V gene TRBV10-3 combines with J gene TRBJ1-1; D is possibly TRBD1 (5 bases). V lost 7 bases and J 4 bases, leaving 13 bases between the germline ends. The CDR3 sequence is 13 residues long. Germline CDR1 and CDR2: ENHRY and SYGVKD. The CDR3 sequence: CAITQRGSTEAFF. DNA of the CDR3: TGTGCCATCACTCAGCGGGGGAGCACTGAAGCTTTCTTT.